Shown below are 24 T cell receptor beta chains from a single sample sequenced in a study of T cells in Graves' hyperthyroidism and ophthalmopathy. RNA transcripts yielded amplified TCR beta CDR3 regions. Initially, a first-round RT-PCR of the TCR CDR3 employed the HTBI primer set. One entry per CDR3 protein results from TCRdb running MiXCR on the multiplex PCR reads. The table lists hundreds of thousands of distinct CDR3 sequences, roughly 15% of them singletons, with around 13% in the top ten. The sequenced material came from blood. These receptors were collected from a woman aged 45 to 65 with Graves' ophthalmopathy.

This clonotype was counted at least ten times. The V gene is TRBV2, the J gene TRBJ2-2; maybe TRBD2 (6 bases). The CDR3 runs 16 residues. The germline CDR1 and CDR2 sequences are SNHLY and FYNNEI. Trimming pared 6 bases from V and 5 bases from J, leaving 19 bases between. CDR3 DNA: TGTGCCAGCAGGAGGGTGGGAGGTTTGATAACCGGGGAGCTGTTTTTT. It translates to CASRRVGGLITGELFF.

This clonotype was recorded at least ten times. This chain uses TRBV4-3 with TRBJ2-7; D is perhaps TRBD2 (6 bases). Germline-derived CDR1 and CDR2 are LGHNA and YSLEER. Trimming removed 1 base from V and 2 bases from J, with 15 bases in between. The CDR3 contains 16 residues. The CDR3 DNA reads TGCGCCAGCAGCCAAGCATGGGCTAGCGAACCCTACGAGCAGTACTTC. This encodes CASSQAWASEPYEQYF.

This clonotype was observed at least ten times. The CDR3 sequence: CASSWDKAPGTDTQYF. CDR3 DNA sequence: TGTGCCAGCAGTTGGGACAAGGCCCCAGGCACAGATACGCAGTATTTT. The V gene is TRBV12-3 or TRBV12-4, the J gene TRBJ2-3, with a possible D match to TRBD1 (6 bases). This CDR3 region has 16 residues. Trimming removed 4 bases at V and 1 base at J, with 15 bases between.

CDR3 sequence: CASSWAVNSPLHF. The DNA for the CDR3 is TGTGCCAGCAGCTGGGCAGTTAATTCACCCCTCCACTTT. The V call is TRBV7-3, the J call TRBJ1-6; D unresolved. The CDR3 contains 13 residues. Between the trimmed V and J ends, which lost 4 bases and 6 bases, there was a span of 7 bases. CDR1 SGHTA and CDR2 FQGTGA come from the germline V gene. Using reference TRBV7-3 and TRBJ1-6 for the parts outside the CDR3, the full variable domain is GAGVSQTPSNKVTEKGKYVELRCDPISGHTALYWYRQSLGQGPEFLIYFQGTGAADDSGLPNDRFFAVRPEGSVSTLKIQRTERGDSAVYLCASSWAVNSPLHFGNGTRLTVT.

This chain links TRBV19 with TRBJ2-3, with TRBD2 as a possible D gene (5 bases). The germline V gene encodes CDR1 LNHDA and CDR2 SQIVND (reference sequence). V was pared by 5 bases and J by 2 bases, with 8 bases between. The CDR3 covers 13 residues. The CDR3 region is CASSWTHTDTQYF. The CDR3 DNA sequence: TGTGCCAGTAGTTGGACTCACACAGATACGCAGTATTTT.

Worth noting for this clonotype: No conserved phenylalanine or tryptophan is present at the end of the CDR3, so a read error is the likely explanation. The rearrangement links TRBV6-1 to TRBJ1-5, with unresolved D. Germline loops: CDR1 MNHNS, CDR2 SASEGT. V was cut by 6 bases and J by 0 bases, with 21 bases left in between. The CDR3 has 18 residues. CDR3 amino acids: CASSPADPQSYSNQPQHI. The DNA of the CDR3 is TGTGCCAGCAGCCCCGCAGATCCCCAAAGTTATAGCAATCAGCCCCAGCATATT.

The J gene is TRBJ2-5, the V gene TRBV6-1, with TRBD1 matching 9 bases. The germline CDR1 and CDR2 sequences are MNHNS and SASEGT. J was trimmed by 5 bases and V by 3 bases; bases with no gene match: 7. CDR3 size: 15 residues. CDR3: CASSEDRGGFETQYF. In nucleotides, the CDR3 is TGTGCCAGCAGTGAGGACAGGGGTGGTTTCGAGACCCAGTACTTC.

This clonotype has more than one count but fewer than ten. The rearrangement joins TRBV29-1 to TRBJ1-4; TRBD1 agrees at 7 bases. The V segment lost 3 bases and the J segment 3 bases; nucleotides outside the gene matches: 4. The length of the CDR3 is 14 residues. Germline V gives CDR1 SQVTM, CDR2 ANQGSEA. The CDR3 reads CSVERQGPNEKLFF. In DNA, the CDR3 is TGCAGCGTTGAGCGACAGGGCCCTAATGAAAAACTGTTTTTT.

This clonotype has a handful of counts. The chain uses TRBV28 and TRBJ1-1; unclear D gene. There are 14 residues in the CDR3. Germline V CDR1 and CDR2: MDHEN, SYDVKM. The V end was cut by 1 base, the J end by 1 base, with 7 bases between. The CDR3: CASSLLTSNTEAFF. The CDR3 DNA reads as TGTGCCAGCAGTTTATTGACATCGAACACTGAAGCTTTCTTT.

Only a few counts were recorded for this clonotype. The rearrangement joins TRBV9 to TRBJ1-2; D possibly corresponds to TRBD1 (5 bases). Germline CDR1 is SGDLS and CDR2 is YYNGEE. The CDR3 extends over 12 amino acids. Trimming left V 6 bases short and J 6 bases short, with 12 bases between. The CDR3 DNA sequence: TGTGCCAGCAAGACGGGGGACCATGGCTACACCTTC. It yields the protein CASKTGDHGYTF.

There are many counts of this clonotype. Here the CDR3 reads CSASGFWRTIAGTQYF. The CDR3 region has the DNA TGCAGTGCTAGCGGCTTCTGGAGGACAATCGCGGGGACGCAGTATTTT. The rearrangement links TRBV20-1 to TRBJ2-3; possible D gene TRBD2, 6 bases. The CDR3 has 16 residues. The V end was cut by 3 bases, the J end by 9 bases, with 25 bases between. From germline, CDR1 is DFQATT and CDR2 SNEGSKA (reference sequence).

The chain recombines TRBV7-8 with TRBJ2-7; D remains unclear. The V end lost 2 bases, the J end lost 2 bases, and 13 bases lay between the germline ends. Germline CDR1 and CDR2: SGHVS and FQNEAQ. The CDR3 extends over 15 amino acids. The CDR3 reads CASSLPPAPTYEQYF. The CDR3 nucleotides are TGTGCCAGCAGCTTACCTCCCGCGCCAACCTACGAGCAGTACTTC.

The chain employs TRBV12-3 or TRBV12-4 and TRBJ2-2, with D perhaps matching TRBD1 or TRBD2 (5 bases each). This CDR3 region has 15 residues. Trimming took off 4 bases at V and 7 bases at J, with 16 bases between the two ends. Here the CDR3 DNA reads TGTGCCAGCAGTTCCCGGTCCAGGGCGGGCGGGGAGCTGTTTTTT. Its translation is CASSSRSRAGGELFF.

This clonotype was detected ten times or more. The V gene is TRBV12-3 or TRBV12-4, the J gene TRBJ2-5; D call uncertain. V was clipped by 3 bases and J by 5 bases, with 16 bases between them. This CDR3 has 15 amino acids. The CDR3 nucleotides are TGTGCCAGCAGTTTTTTTTCTGGGGTTGGGGAGACCCAGTACTTC. Encoded protein: CASSFFSGVGETQYF.

This clonotype has ten or more counts. This chain connects TRBV19 to TRBJ2-3; weak D call: TRBD1 (6 bases). V lost 5 bases to trimming and J lost 2 bases, with 20 bases between them. This CDR3 spans 17 amino acids. Germline CDR1 is LNHDA and CDR2 is SQIVND (reference sequence). CDR3 region: CASSSLPGHTSTDTQYF. CDR3 nucleotides: TGTGCCAGTAGTTCTCTTCCGGGACACACGTCCACAGATACGCAGTATTTT. The full variable domain, rest sourced from reference TRBV19 and TRBJ2-3, is DGGITQSPKYLFRKEGQNVTLSCEQNLNHDAMYWYRQDPGQGLRLIYYSQIVNDFQKGDIAEGYSVSREKKESFPLTVTSAQKNPTAFYLCASSSLPGHTSTDTQYFGPGTRLTVL.

This clonotype was seen at least ten times. CDR3 region: CASSPHRGSLTDTQYF. CDR3 sequence (DNA): TGTGCCAGCAGCCCACACAGGGGAAGTCTCACAGATACGCAGTATTTT. V and J are TRBV12-3 or TRBV12-4 and TRBJ2-3; 7 bases match TRBD1. V lost 6 bases and J lost 2; bases outside the gene matches: 11. The CDR3 length is 16 residues.

The chain carries TRBV3-1 and TRBJ1-2; D remains ambiguous. Trimming took off 5 bases at V and 8 bases at J, with 15 bases between the two ends. In germline, CDR1 is LGHDT, CDR2 YNNKEL (reference sequence). The CDR3 extends over 13 amino acids. The DNA for the CDR3 is TGTGCCAGCAGCTTACTAGGGAAAGAAGGCTACACCTTC. This translates into CASSLLGKEGYTF.

This clonotype came up many times. The V call is TRBV13, the J call TRBJ1-3; D ambiguous. Deletions cut 3 bases from V and 0 bases from J, with 6 bases between. The CDR3 totals 14 residues. Germline V gene data show CDR1 as PRHDT and CDR2 as FYEKMQ (reference sequence). The CDR3 DNA sequence: TGTGCCAGCAGCTTTGCGACCTCTGGAAACACCATATATTTT. This codes for CASSFATSGNTIYF.

The sample holds many counts of this clonotype. V is TRBV6-1 and J is TRBJ2-1; 11 nucleotides agree with TRBD2. Germline CDR1 reads MNHNS; CDR2 reads SASEGT. The CDR3 extends over 15 amino acids. Trimming removed 5 bases from V and 8 bases from J; junction bases left unmatched: 8. This CDR3 is CASSRTGTSGDEQFF. The DNA of the CDR3 is TGTGCCAGCAGTAGAACCGGGACTAGCGGTGATGAGCAGTTCTTC.

This clonotype was seen only a few times. This sequence joins TRBV25-1 and TRBJ1-6; D unresolved. The germline V gene encodes CDR1 MGHDK and CDR2 SYGVNS. V dropped 3 bases and J dropped 10 bases, with 19 bases sitting between them. There are 16 residues in the CDR3. CDR3 loop: CASSESWVFAPSPLHF. The CDR3 region has the DNA TGTGCCAGCAGTGAGTCATGGGTCTTTGCTCCCTCACCCCTCCACTTT.

This clonotype has ten or more counts. V usage is TRBV9 and J usage is TRBJ1-1, with a possible D match to TRBD1 (5 bases). Germline CDR1 and CDR2: SGDLS and YYNGEE. This CDR3 comprises 14 residues. V gave up 5 bases and J gave up 4 bases, with 15 bases separating them. The CDR3 region is CASSADGGVTEAFF. As DNA, the CDR3 is TGTGCCAGCAGTGCCGATGGGGGGGTCACTGAAGCTTTCTTT.

This clonotype was counted ten times or more. The chain combines TRBV14 with TRBJ2-7, with 8 nucleotides matching TRBD1. The germline V gene encodes CDR1 SGHDN and CDR2 FVKESK. The V and J ends lost 6 bases and 3 bases, in that order; junction bases with no gene match: 4. The CDR3 has 13 residues. This CDR3 reads CASRYTGGYEQYF. The DNA for the CDR3 is TGTGCCAGCAGGTACACAGGGGGCTACGAGCAGTACTTC.

In this sample, this clonotype turned up many times. V and J are TRBV9 and TRBJ1-1, with D uncertain. CDR1 SGDLS and CDR2 YYNGEE come from the germline V gene. The CDR3 is made up of 14 amino acids. Between the trimmed V and J ends, which lost 4 bases and 4 bases, there was a span of 14 bases. CDR3 in DNA: TGTGCCAGCAGCCCCAACCGACTGGGCACTGAAGCTTTCTTT. Its translation is CASSPNRLGTEAFF.

V usage is TRBV5-5 and J usage is TRBJ1-2; a weak D match, TRBD1 (6 bases). Germline CDR1 SGHKS, CDR2 YYEKEE (reference sequence). The CDR3 length is 12 residues. Trimming removed 2 bases from V and 8 bases from J, with 10 bases in between. The CDR3 is CASSFYREGYTF. The CDR3 region has the DNA TGTGCCAGCAGCTTTTACAGGGAAGGCTACACCTTC.